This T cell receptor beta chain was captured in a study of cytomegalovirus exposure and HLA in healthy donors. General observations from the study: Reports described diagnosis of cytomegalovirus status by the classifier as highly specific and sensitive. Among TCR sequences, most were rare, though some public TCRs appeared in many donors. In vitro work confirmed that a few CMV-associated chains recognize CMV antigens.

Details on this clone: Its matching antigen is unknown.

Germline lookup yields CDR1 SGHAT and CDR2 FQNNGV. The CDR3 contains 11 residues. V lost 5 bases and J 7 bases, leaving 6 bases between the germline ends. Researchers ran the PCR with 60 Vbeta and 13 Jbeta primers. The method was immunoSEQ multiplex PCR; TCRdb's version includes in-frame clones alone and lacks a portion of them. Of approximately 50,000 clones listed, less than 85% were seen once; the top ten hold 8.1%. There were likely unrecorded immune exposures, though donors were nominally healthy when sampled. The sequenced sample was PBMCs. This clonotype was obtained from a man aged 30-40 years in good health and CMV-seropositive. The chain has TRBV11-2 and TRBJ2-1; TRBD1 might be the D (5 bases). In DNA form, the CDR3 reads TGTGCCAGCAGCCCAGGGAATGAGCAGTTCTTC. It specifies CASSPGNEQFF.